The table lists the clone carrying this T cell receptor beta chain with a count of one. Its antigen is unidentified. The data were taken from a study of a mutant IDH1 vaccine in newly diagnosed glioma. Study details: Treated patients comprised 62.5% males and around 38% females, mean age roughly 43 years. Notes on the study in general: Pseudoprogression appears to have had no connection to changes in top peripheral T cell clonotypes.

TCRdb's copy holds only in-frame clones and misses some; the assay was immunoSEQ multiplex PCR. The sample carries around 92,000 clones, 80% to 90% recorded once. Time point denoted: baseline, week 1 (first vaccination visit). Treatment of the sample: pre-vaccination baseline after standard-of-care therapy. CDR1 and CDR2 (germline): SGHDT, YYEEEE. There are 13 residues in the CDR3. Trimming stripped 1 base from V and 3 bases from J, with 8 bases between. The sequences come from PBMCs, collected from a glioma patient treated with radiotherapy, temozolomide or both. This receptor was identified in a woman in her forties or fifties with glioma. The V and J genes are TRBV5-6 and TRBJ2-7, with D uncertain. CDR3: CASSLTAVYEQYF. The DNA of the CDR3 is TGTGCCAGCAGCTTGACGGCAGTCTACGAGCAGTACTTC.